One and the same sample provided the 14 T cell receptor beta chains below, sequenced in a study of OX40 agonist ivuxolimab in advanced cancers. Sequencing was performed with immunoSEQ multiplex PCR; in TCRdb, only in-frame clones are kept and a portion is missing. The sample includes more than 40,000 clones, 88% of them seen just once. This specimen was CD4+ or CD8+ T cells sorted from blood, taken in a trial of the OX40 agonist ivuxolimab. The receptors were gathered from an adult with an advanced solid tumor such as melanoma, head and neck, liver or kidney cancer.

V is TRBV20-1 and J is TRBJ1-1; D is unresolved. There are 11 residues in the CDR3. CDR1 is DFQATT and CDR2 is SNEGSKA in the germline V gene (reference sequence). V was pared by 7 bases and J by 0 bases, with 6 bases between. The CDR3 DNA is TGCAGTGGACACCTGAACACTGAAGCTTTCTTT. It is translated as CSGHLNTEAFF.

CDR3 coding DNA: TGCGCCAGCAGCCTGCCAGGGCAGCCCCAGTACTTC. Protein product: CASSLPGQPQYF. J is TRBJ2-5 and V is TRBV4-1, with D possibly TRBD1 on 5 matching bases. V was pared by 4 bases and J by 9 bases, with 12 bases between. The germline CDR1 and CDR2 sequences are MGHRA and YSYEKL. This CDR3 contains 12 residues.

The V call is TRBV7-8, the J call TRBJ2-5; 7 positions agree with TRBD1. This CDR3 is built from 16 residues. From germline, CDR1 is SGHVS and CDR2 FQNEAQ. V trimming: 1 base; J trimming: 0 bases; junction bases outside the gene matches: 5. CDR3 sequence (DNA): TGTGCCAGCAGCTTAGTGGAGACAGGGTACCAAGAGACCCAGTACTTC. Translation gives CASSLVETGYQETQYF.

The chain joins TRBV7-9 to TRBJ1-1; a weak D match, TRBD1 (5 bases). The CDR3 spans 14 residues. Germline CDR1 SEHNR, CDR2 FQNEAQ (reference sequence). V lost 7 bases and J 4 bases, leaving 16 bases between the germline ends. The CDR3 loop is CASTPFGGFTEAFF. For the CDR3, the DNA is TGTGCCAGCACCCCCTTCGGGGGGTTCACTGAAGCTTTCTTT.

This chain links TRBV10-1 with TRBJ1-5, with 7 bases identical to TRBD1. The CDR3 extends over 18 amino acids. V lost 6 bases to trimming and J lost 0 bases; unmatched junction nucleotides: 14. CDR1 and CDR2 (germline): WNHNN, SYGVQD (reference sequence). As DNA, the CDR3 is TGCGCCAGCAGACCCACAGGGGTCCGCACATCTAGCAATCAGCCCCAGCATTTT. It yields the protein CASRPTGVRTSSNQPQHF.

The V gene is TRBV28, the J gene TRBJ2-3, with D perhaps given as TRBD1 or TRBD2 (5 bases each). Deletions cut 8 bases from V and 2 bases from J, with 14 bases between. CDR1 is MDHEN and CDR2 is SYDVKM in the germline V gene. The CDR3 is made up of 14 amino acids. This CDR3 is CASAGFGATDTQYF. CDR3 sequence (DNA): TGTGCCAGCGCGGGTTTTGGGGCCACAGATACGCAGTATTTT.

J is TRBJ2-7 and V is TRBV2; possible D gene TRBD2, 6 bases. CDR1 and CDR2 (germline): SNHLY, FYNNEI. The CDR3 totals 11 residues. The germline V and J ends were trimmed by 5 bases and 6 bases, with 8 bases remaining between them. The CDR3 DNA is TGTGCCAGCAGTCTAGCGACCGAGCAGTACTTC. This gives the protein CASSLATEQYF.

This clone was recorded a few times. V and J are TRBV4-3 and TRBJ1-2; TRBD1 agrees at 10 bases. V lost 1 base to trimming and J lost 8 bases; unmatched junction nucleotides: 4. CDR3 length: 14 residues. Germline V gene data show CDR1 as LGHNA and CDR2 as YSLEER. The CDR3 here is CASSQGQGAEGYTF. The DNA of the CDR3 is TGCGCCAGCAGCCAAGGACAGGGGGCGGAAGGCTACACCTTC.

This chain connects TRBV7-8 to TRBJ2-7; TRBD2 aligns across 7 bases. V was clipped by 5 bases and J by 3 bases; unmatched bases: 10. The CDR3 consists of 15 residues. Germline CDR1 SGHVS, CDR2 FQNEAQ. This chain's CDR3 is CASSPLPGGGYEQYF. The CDR3 region has the DNA TGTGCCAGCAGCCCCCTCCCGGGAGGAGGCTACGAGCAGTACTTC.

This sequence joins TRBV15 and TRBJ2-1, with 11 positions matching TRBD1. V lost 0 bases, J lost 3 bases, and 1 base stayed unmatched. The CDR3 is 16 amino acids. The germline V gene encodes CDR1 LNHNV and CDR2 YYDKDF (reference sequence). CDR3 nucleotides: TGTGCCACCAGCAGAGATGGGACAGGGGGCTACAATGAGCAGTTCTTC. This translates into CATSRDGTGGYNEQFF. Variable domain in full (rest from reference TRBV15 and TRBJ2-1): DAMVIQNPRYQVTQFGKPVTLSCSQTLNHNVMYWYQQKSSQAPKLLFHYYDKDFNNEADTPDNFQSRRPNTSFCFLDIRSPGLGDTAMYLCATSRDGTGGYNEQFFGPGTRLTVL.

This chain uses TRBV6-5 with TRBJ1-2; no clear D gene. CDR3 length: 15 amino acids. Trimming took 2 bases from V and 8 from J, leaving 18 bases between them. Germline assignment: CDR1 MNHEY and CDR2 SVGAGI. The CDR3 protein is CASSYTAWEIGGYTF. Here the CDR3 DNA reads TGTGCCAGCAGTTACACCGCCTGGGAGATAGGGGGCTACACCTTC.

The rearrangement joins TRBV18 to TRBJ2-7; the match to TRBD2 covers 8 bases. CDR3 length: 15 residues. Germline lookup yields CDR1 KGHSH and CDR2 LQKENI. The J segment lost 0 bases and the V segment lost 2 bases, leaving 3 bases of the junction unmatched. The CDR3 loop is CASSPTSGSSYEQYF. CDR3 nucleotide sequence: TGTGCCAGCTCACCAACTAGCGGTAGCTCCTACGAGCAGTACTTC.

This clone was detected only once. This rearrangement joins TRBV28 to TRBJ1-2, with 8 positions matching TRBD1. This CDR3 region has 16 residues. Trimming removed 3 bases from V and 1 base from J; junction bases left unmatched: 7. Germline-derived CDR1 and CDR2 are MDHEN and SYDVKM. CDR3 in amino acids: CASSFVTGDVNYGYTF. CDR3 DNA sequence: TGTGCCAGCAGTTTTGTGACAGGGGACGTTAACTATGGCTACACCTTC.

The chain is built from TRBV6-1 and TRBJ2-6; the D is unclear. Deletions cut 3 bases from V and 0 bases from J, with 12 bases between. The CDR3 is 17 amino acids. Germline CDR1 and CDR2: MNHNS and SASEGT. CDR3: CASSDRQTVSGANVLTF. The CDR3 DNA is TGTGCCAGCAGTGACAGACAAACGGTCTCTGGGGCCAACGTCCTGACTTTC.